This T cell receptor (beta chain) was obtained from a study of T cell changes during pregnancy in multiple sclerosis (dated by TCRdb to about 2019). Background for the entire study: Changes in the T cell repertoire over the course of pregnancy were examined in this study in women with multiple sclerosis.

Library preparation was by the immunoSEQ multiplex PCR assay. Entries here come from immuneACCESS through TCRdb and include only in-frame sequences with V and J called. Some clones fail to appear in such tables; in the studies checked, an unresolved V gene covers under half of the shortfall, and the cause of the remainder is unknown. In this sample the table shows more than 35,000 clones, roughly nine tenths of which occur a single time. The ten largest account for 0.7% to 0.95% of the sample. This clone was counted a single time. Its cognate antigen has yet to be identified. Per-base quality was not reported, and no clone a single base away is much larger than it. The sequences come from CD4+ T cells from peripheral blood mononuclear cells, collected after pregnancy. The TCR comes from a female donor in good health, enrolled as a control in a pregnancy study.

CDR3 loop: CASSSEYGYTF. The bases are TGTGCCAGCAGCTCCGAGTATGGCTACACCTTC. The rearranged segments are TRBV7-9 and TRBJ1-2; the D gene remains uncertain. The CDR3 measures 11 amino acids from cysteine to phenylalanine. CDR3 DNA only is kept here, 33 bases in frame from base 1. Sequences SEHNR (CDR1) and FQNEAQ (CDR2) are obtained from the germline V gene (reference sequence). Trimming takes 4 bases from V and 5 bases from J, and the germline ends sit 5 bases apart. Full variable domain (CDR3 extended with the reference TRBV7-9 and TRBJ1-2 proteins): DTGVSQNPRHKITKRGQNVTFRCDPISEHNRLYWYRQTLGQGPEFLTYFQNEAQLEKSRLLSDRFSAERPKGSFSTLEIQRTEQGDSAMYLCASSSEYGYTFGSGTRLTVV.